The source of this T cell receptor (beta chain) is a study of shared T cell receptors in the human thymus. TCRdb keeps only in-frame clones here, not all; method: immunoSEQ multiplex PCR. The sample shows about 660,000 clones, over 75% of them seen only once. Looked up from germline, CDR1 is SGHAT and CDR2 is FQNNGV. This CDR3 contains 14 residues. The V gene lost 1 base and the J gene lost 0 bases, with 6 bases spanning the gap. This clone has more than one count but fewer than ten. These sequences were also reported in another study, on human thymus T cells. That paper adds: Having surgery to correct congenital heart defects, healthy Finnish infants acted as the donors. From resections taken during corrective heart surgery, the thymus tissue was obtained. Apparent bias marked the V and J gene usage of thymic and blood repertoires. Unrelated individuals reportedly shared highly overlapping thymic TCR repertoires.

The specimen was thymocytes. This chain joins TRBV11-2 and TRBJ1-1; D call uncertain. The receptor comes from a boy younger than two with a congenital heart defect. CDR3 sequence reads: CASSLGSMNTEAFF. The CDR3 coding sequence is TGTGCCAGCAGCTTAGGCAGTATGAACACTGAAGCTTTCTTT. Complete variable domain (other parts from reference TRBV11-2 and TRBJ1-1): EAGVAQSPRYKIIEKRQSVAFWCNPISGHATLYWYQQILGQGPKLLIQFQNNGVVDDSQLPKDRFSAERLKGVDSTLKIQPAKLEDSAVYLCASSLGSMNTEAFFGQGTRLTVV.